These 12 T cell receptor beta chains originate from one sample sequenced in a study of cytomegalovirus exposure and HLA in healthy donors. It was with 60 Vbeta and 13 Jbeta primers that the PCR ran. Libraries were prepared by immunoSEQ multiplex PCR; TCRdb keeps only in-frame clonotypes and omits some of them. The sample holds about 200,000 clones, approximately 78% seen once. Sequencing was done on a sample of PBMCs. The receptors were gathered from a woman aged 40-49 years in good health and CMV-seronegative.

CDR3 loop: CASSYDRGSTEAFF. CDR3 DNA: TGTGCCAGCAGTTACGACAGGGGGAGCACTGAAGCTTTCTTT. This chain links TRBV6-5 with TRBJ1-1, with 9 positions matching TRBD1. Germline-derived CDR1 and CDR2 are MNHEY and SVGAGI. The CDR3 consists of 14 residues. Trimming removed 2 bases from V and 4 bases from J; junction bases left unmatched: 2.

The CDR3 loop reads CASSFRTGGRDTQYF. As DNA, the CDR3 is TGTGCCAGCAGCTTTAGGACAGGGGGTCGGGATACGCAGTATTTT. The J gene is TRBJ2-3, the V gene TRBV5-6, with 10 nucleotides matching TRBD1. CDR3 size: 15 residues. Looked up from germline, CDR1 is SGHDT and CDR2 is YYEEEE. V was clipped by 2 bases and J by 6 bases; unmatched bases: 6. Full variable domain (remainder filled in from reference TRBV5-6 and TRBJ2-3): DAGVTQSPTHLIKTRGQQVTLRCSPKSGHDTVSWYQQALGQGPQFIFQYYEEEERQRGNFPDRFSGHQFPNYSSELNVNALLLGDSALYLCASSFRTGGRDTQYFGPGTRLTVL.

This clone is a singleton in its sample. The rearrangement uses TRBV5-8 and TRBJ1-1; TRBD1 agrees at 10 bases. J was trimmed by 6 bases and V by 4 bases; bases with no gene match: 12. Germline-derived CDR1 and CDR2 are SGHTS and YDEGEE. This CDR3 is 16 amino acids long. The CDR3 region has the DNA TGTGCCAGCAGCCGGGGGACAGGGGCTACACTAGCTGAAGCTTTCTTT. This encodes CASSRGTGATLAEAFF.

The chain is built from TRBV30 and TRBJ2-3; weak D call: TRBD2 (5 bases). V was clipped by 6 bases and J by 3 bases, with 16 bases between them. CDR3 length: 14 amino acids. Germline V lookup: CDR1 GTSNPN, CDR2 SVGIG (reference sequence). The CDR3 region is CACGAVIRTDTQYF. The CDR3 DNA sequence: TGTGCCTGCGGAGCGGTTATCAGGACAGATACGCAGTATTTT.

The V call is TRBV19, the J call TRBJ2-7; D gene ambiguous. V was trimmed by 2 bases and J by 5 bases, leaving 13 bases between them. Looked up from germline, CDR1 is LNHDA and CDR2 is SQIVND (reference sequence). This CDR3 comprises 14 residues. This CDR3 is CASSIHPESDEQYF. The CDR3 nucleotides read TGTGCCAGTAGTATACACCCTGAGAGTGACGAGCAGTACTTC.

The chain combines TRBV7-9 with TRBJ1-2, with 8 bases identical to TRBD1. Germline CDR1 SEHNR, CDR2 FQNEAQ (reference sequence). Trimming at V came to 5 bases and at J to 6 bases, leaving 8 bases not matched to a gene. There are 14 residues in the CDR3. For the CDR3, the DNA is TGTGCCAGCAGCCCCATTGGACAGGGCCATGGCTACACCTTC. It specifies CASSPIGQGHGYTF.

The genes are TRBV19 and TRBJ2-2, with D perhaps TRBD1 (6 bases). The ends were cut back, 9 bases at V and 6 bases at J, with 20 bases in the middle. Per the germline V gene, CDR1 is LNHDA and CDR2 is SQIVND (reference sequence). This CDR3 has 15 residues. The CDR3 DNA follows: TGTGCCAGCCACGCCAGGGGCAAGTACGCCGGGGAGCTGTTTTTT. Translating gives CASHARGKYAGELFF.

Concerning this clone: The same CDR3 can be traced to other DNA sequences in this sample. The chain carries TRBV6-1 and TRBJ1-1; TRBD1 might be the D (6 bases). Germline lookup yields CDR1 MNHNS and CDR2 SASEGT. This CDR3 is 13 amino acids long. Trimming removed 8 bases at V and 4 bases at J, with 14 bases between. Written as DNA, the CDR3 is TGTGCCAGCGCCGACAGGTACTCCACTGAAGCTTTCTTT. Translating gives CASADRYSTEAFF.

This clone has only a few counts. The J gene is TRBJ2-7, the V gene TRBV19, with 8 bases identical to TRBD2. The CDR3 extends over 15 amino acids. Looked up from germline, CDR1 is LNHDA and CDR2 is SQIVND (reference sequence). V lost 5 bases to trimming and J lost 6 bases; unmatched junction nucleotides: 12. The CDR3, as DNA: TGTGCCAGTAGTCCTCAAAGCGGGAGAGTTTCCGAGCAGTACTTC. This sequence encodes CASSPQSGRVSEQYF.

V gene TRBV7-9 combines with J gene TRBJ1-2, with a possible D match to TRBD1 (5 bases). The CDR3 contains 14 residues. V was trimmed by 4 bases and J by 3 bases, leaving 12 bases between them. Germline loops: CDR1 SEHNR, CDR2 FQNEAQ (reference sequence). CDR3 coding DNA: TGTGCCAGCAGCTATCAGGGTCCATACTATGGCTACACCTTC. Translating gives CASSYQGPYYGYTF.

This chain links TRBV2 with TRBJ2-7; TRBD2 is a possible D gene (6 bases). Germline V gives CDR1 SNHLY, CDR2 FYNNEI. CDR3 length: 12 amino acids. V dropped 6 bases and J dropped 4 bases, with 10 bases sitting between them. The CDR3 spells CASRGGTYEQYF. For the CDR3, the DNA is TGTGCCAGCAGGGGTGGGACTTACGAGCAGTACTTC.

The CDR3 sequence: CASSPSGTSYDAQYF. For the CDR3, the DNA is TGTGCCAGCAGCCCTAGCGGGACCTCCTACGACGCGCAGTACTTC. J is TRBJ2-7 and V is TRBV9, with 9 bases lining up with TRBD2. CDR1 and CDR2 (germline): SGDLS, YYNGEE. V was pared by 4 bases and J by 9 bases, with 14 bases of the junction left unmatched. The CDR3 consists of 15 residues.